Following are 27 T cell receptor beta chains from one sample sequenced in a study of OX40 agonist ivuxolimab in advanced cancers. Assay: immunoSEQ multiplex PCR; the TCRdb copy retains only in-frame clones and omits some. The repertoire holds roughly 20,000 clones, with around 82% as singletons. Specimen: CD4+ or CD8+ T cells sorted from blood, collected in a trial of the OX40 agonist ivuxolimab. The receptors derive from an adult with an advanced solid tumor such as melanoma, head and neck, liver or kidney cancer.

This chain connects TRBV28 to TRBJ1-3; D uncertain. V gave up 1 base and J gave up 6 bases, with 7 bases separating them. The CDR3 covers 13 residues. Germline-derived CDR1 and CDR2 are MDHEN and SYDVKM. DNA for the CDR3: TGTGCCAGCAGTTTATTAACTGCAAACACCATATATTTT. This gives the protein CASSLLTANTIYF. The whole variable domain, filled in from reference TRBV28 and TRBJ1-3, reads DVKVTQSSRYLVKRTGEKVFLECVQDMDHENMFWYRQDPGLGLRLIYFSYDVKMKEKGDIPEGYSVSREKKERFSLILESASTNQTSMYLCASSLLTANTIYFGEGSWLTVV.

The V gene is TRBV6-5, the J gene TRBJ2-3; D may be TRBD1 (6 bases). The CDR3 length is 14 residues. The V end was cut by 2 bases, the J end by 3 bases, with 9 bases between. Germline CDR1 reads MNHEY; CDR2 reads SVGAGI. CDR3 DNA: TGTGCCAGCAGTTACGGGACACGGACAGATACGCAGTATTTT. This codes for CASSYGTRTDTQYF.

The rearrangement joins TRBV5-4 to TRBJ2-7; D possibly corresponds to TRBD2 (6 bases). CDR1 is SGHNT and CDR2 is YYREEE in the germline V gene (reference sequence). V was shortened by 4 bases and J by 4 bases, with 18 bases between the two germline ends. The CDR3 loop spans 15 amino acids. CDR3 in DNA: TGTGCCAGCAGCCAAGATTCGGGAGCAAGGTACGAGCAGTACTTC. The encoded protein is CASSQDSGARYEQYF.

The J gene is TRBJ1-6, the V gene TRBV5-6; no clear D. From germline, CDR1 is SGHDT and CDR2 YYEEEE. The germline V and J ends were trimmed by 4 bases and 8 bases, with 13 bases remaining between them. The CDR3 totals 14 residues. The CDR3 is CASSAQDNYSPLHF. In DNA, the CDR3 is TGTGCCAGCAGCGCTCAGGATAATTATTCACCCCTCCACTTT.

The chain recombines TRBV28 with TRBJ2-7; 11 bases line up with TRBD2. V was pared by 3 bases and J by 3 bases, with 4 bases of the junction left unmatched. Germline CDR1 reads MDHEN; CDR2 reads SYDVKM. The CDR3 totals 15 residues. CDR3 sequence reads: CASSFPSGGYYEQYF. For the CDR3, the DNA is TGTGCCAGCAGTTTCCCTAGCGGGGGGTACTACGAGCAGTACTTC.

The chain employs TRBV28 and TRBJ2-1; 10 bases fit TRBD1. The junction had 10 bases not matched to a gene; V was cut back by 10 bases and J by 10 bases. The CDR3 is 13 amino acids. The germline gives CDR1 MDHEN, CDR2 SYDVKM. The CDR3 loop reads CATGDRGSGEQFF. CDR3 coding DNA: TGTGCCACCGGGGACAGGGGCTCGGGGGAGCAGTTCTTC. The full variable domain, with the rest looked up from reference TRBV28 and TRBJ2-1, is DVKVTQSSRYLVKRTGEKVFLECVQDMDHENMFWYRQDPGLGLRLIYFSYDVKMKEKGDIPEGYSVSREKKERFSLILESASTNQTSMYLCATGDRGSGEQFFGPGTRLTVL.

The J gene is TRBJ2-7, the V gene TRBV7-9, with 11 bases matching TRBD2. The length of the CDR3 is 14 residues. Losses at the gene ends were 10 bases for V and 3 bases for J; bases not matched to a gene: 8. Looked up from germline, CDR1 is SEHNR and CDR2 is FQNEAQ (reference sequence). The CDR3, as DNA: TGTGCCATAACTAGCGGGAGCAACCTCTACGAGCAGTACTTC. Its protein is CAITSGSNLYEQYF.

The rearrangement joins TRBV6-5 to TRBJ1-4; D gene uncertain. Trimming left V 5 bases short and J 8 bases short, with 9 bases between. Germline CDR1 MNHEY, CDR2 SVGAGI. The CDR3 contains 12 residues. CDR3 DNA: TGTGCCAGCAGTACGAACGGGGAAAAACTGTTTTTT. This codes for CASSTNGEKLFF.

This clone occurred once. CDR3 in DNA: TGTGCCAGCAGCTTAGGCCTCAAGGGTGAGCAGTTCTTC. It is translated as CASSLGLKGEQFF. V and J are TRBV7-2 and TRBJ2-1; D ambiguous. Germline V gives CDR1 SGHTA, CDR2 FQGNSA. Trimming shortened V by 1 base and J by 9 bases, and 10 bases separated the two germline ends. CDR3 length equals 13 residues. The full variable domain, its missing parts supplied by reference TRBV7-2 and TRBJ2-1, is GAGVSQSPSNKVTEKGKDVELRCDPISGHTALYWYRQSLGQGLEFLIYFQGNSAPDKSGLPSDRFSAERTGGSVSTLTIQRTQQEDSAVYLCASSLGLKGEQFFGPGTRLTVL.

V is TRBV5-5 and J is TRBJ2-1, with D maybe TRBD1 (5 bases). The V gene lost 5 bases and the J gene lost 7 bases, with 19 bases spanning the gap. There are 15 residues in the CDR3. Germline CDR1 is SGHKS and CDR2 is YYEKEE (reference sequence). The CDR3 nucleotides are TGTGCCAGCAGTTCGATAGGATGGGGCCAGAATGAGCAGTTCTTC. Translation gives CASSSIGWGQNEQFF.

The chain combines TRBV5-1 with TRBJ2-2; 9 positions agree with TRBD1. The CDR3 consists of 15 residues. The germline CDR1 and CDR2 sequences are SGHRS and YFSETQ. J gave up 4 bases and V 4 bases, and 5 bases lay outside the gene matches. The chain's CDR3 is CASSLQGAGTGELFF. The CDR3 region has the DNA TGCGCCAGCAGCCTACAGGGGGCGGGCACCGGGGAGCTGTTTTTT.

The rearrangement uses TRBV6-1 and TRBJ2-6; TRBD1 or TRBD2 may be the D gene (6 bases each). V lost 6 bases and J lost 1, with 10 bases in between. The germline V gene has CDR1 MNHNS and CDR2 SASEGT. This CDR3 contains 15 residues. The CDR3 spells CASRGGQSGANVLTF. The CDR3 DNA reads as TGTGCCAGCAGGGGAGGACAGTCTGGGGCCAACGTCCTGACTTTC.

In this sample, this clone turned up once. The CDR3 nucleotides are TGTGCCAGCTCACCTAGTGGGGGTCGGGGCGAGCAGTACTTC. This sequence encodes CASSPSGGRGEQYF. This chain joins TRBV18 and TRBJ2-7, with D perhaps assigned TRBD1 or TRBD2 (5 bases each). Trimming cost V 3 bases and J 6 bases, with 15 bases left between them. Germline V CDR1 and CDR2: KGHSH, LQKENI. This CDR3 has 14 residues.

The V and J genes are TRBV28 and TRBJ1-4; possible D gene TRBD1, 5 bases. The V and J ends lost 6 bases and 8 bases respectively, with 19 bases between them. Germline loops: CDR1 MDHEN, CDR2 SYDVKM. The CDR3 runs to 15 residues. The DNA for the CDR3 is TGTGCCAGCAGGGTCCTGGGCGGGGGGGAAGAAAAACTGTTTTTT. Translation gives CASRVLGGGEEKLFF.

The sample holds one count of this clone. The chain couples TRBV5-4 to TRBJ2-1; tentatively, D is TRBD1 or TRBD2 (5 bases each). CDR3 length: 15 amino acids. CDR1 and CDR2 from the germline V gene are SGHNT and YYREEE (reference sequence). The germline V and J ends were trimmed by 4 bases and 7 bases, with 18 bases remaining between them. CDR3 sequence (DNA): TGTGCCAGCAGCCCGAGGGGCCTCAAGGGGAATGAGCAGTTCTTC. This gives the protein CASSPRGLKGNEQFF.

The chain has TRBV5-4 and TRBJ2-7; D may match TRBD1 or TRBD2 (5 bases each). There are 14 residues in the CDR3. Germline V CDR1 and CDR2: SGHNT, YYREEE (reference sequence). The V end was cut by 4 bases, the J end by 3 bases, with 14 bases between. Written as DNA, the CDR3 is TGTGCCAGCAGCCCGGGGCGGTCGGACTACGAGCAGTACTTC. The encoded protein is CASSPGRSDYEQYF.

Points on this clone: Other DNA sequences of this sample code for an identical CDR3. The chain has TRBV25-1 and TRBJ2-5; unclear D gene. Between the trimmed V and J ends, which lost 5 bases and 5 bases, there was a span of 12 bases. Germline V lookup: CDR1 MGHDK, CDR2 SYGVNS. This CDR3 is 13 amino acids long. The CDR3 coding sequence is TGTGCCAGCAGTCGACGGTCCGGGGAGACCCAGTACTTC. Protein sequence: CASSRRSGETQYF.

The CDR3 DNA sequence: TGCGCCAGCAGCTTGGACGACAGGGGGCCTGGAAACACCATATATTTT. It translates to CASSLDDRGPGNTIYF. The chain uses TRBV5-1 and TRBJ1-3; 10 bases line up with TRBD1. Trimming at V came to 0 bases and at J to 2 bases, leaving 2 bases not matched to a gene. This CDR3 comprises 16 residues. The germline CDR1 and CDR2 sequences are SGHRS and YFSETQ. Full variable domain (rest looked up from reference TRBV5-1 and TRBJ1-3): KAGVTQTPRYLIKTRGQQVTLSCSPISGHRSVSWYQQTPGQGLQFLFEYFSETQRNKGNFPGRFSGRQFSNSRSEMNVSTLELGDSALYLCASSLDDRGPGNTIYFGEGSWLTVV.

The V call is TRBV10-3, the J call TRBJ1-1; D is unclear. The CDR3 is made up of 11 amino acids. V was pared by 6 bases and J by 2 bases, with 4 bases between. Looked up from germline, CDR1 is ENHRY and CDR2 is SYGVKD. The CDR3 DNA follows: TGTGCCATCAGGCGTAACACTGAAGCTTTCTTT. As protein: CAIRRNTEAFF.

J is TRBJ2-1 and V is TRBV21-1; the table's D gene call, TRBD1, was not cross checked with the DNA. TRBV21-1 is assigned pseudogene status. The CDR3 has 16 residues. CDR3 nucleotides: TGTGCCAGCAGCAAAAACTGGGACAGCTCCTACAATGAGCAGTTCTTC. Encoded protein: CASSKNWDSSYNEQFF.

This clone showed up just once. This chain connects TRBV28 to TRBJ2-1; no clear D gene. This CDR3 is built from 13 residues. Trimming pared 3 bases from V and 4 bases from J, leaving 7 bases between. Germline V CDR1 and CDR2: MDHEN, SYDVKM. In DNA, the CDR3 is TGTGCCAGCAGTTTGGACGCTTACAATGAGCAGTTCTTC. It codes for CASSLDAYNEQFF.

The chain carries TRBV5-4 and TRBJ2-5; no clear D gene. This CDR3 is built from 13 residues. The V and J ends lost 4 bases and 3 bases respectively, with 10 bases between them. Germline CDR1 SGHNT, CDR2 YYREEE (reference sequence). The CDR3 reads CASSHPRKETQYF. Here the CDR3 DNA reads TGTGCCAGCAGCCATCCCCGGAAAGAGACCCAGTACTTC.

The chain employs TRBV6-1 and TRBJ2-7; 8 bases match TRBD1. This CDR3 comprises 12 residues. Germline loops: CDR1 MNHNS, CDR2 SASEGT. The CDR3 DNA follows: TGTGCGACCGACAGGGGTCCCTACGAGCAGTACTTC. This gives the protein CATDRGPYEQYF.

This sequence joins TRBV29-1 and TRBJ1-1; D possibly corresponds to TRBD1 (6 bases). CDR3 size: 17 residues. CDR1 SQVTM and CDR2 ANQGSEA come from the germline V gene. V shed 6 bases and J shed 8 bases, with 31 bases lying between them. CDR3 sequence: CSVPISPGRGVSQEAFF. In DNA, the CDR3 is TGCAGCGTCCCCATCAGCCCGGGGAGGGGGGTATCCCAAGAAGCTTTCTTT.

Comments on this clone: The sample holds other DNA sequences that translate to the same CDR3. The CDR3 here is CSGGRGQETQYF. CDR3 DNA sequence: TGCAGCGGGGGGCGAGGCCAAGAGACCCAGTACTTC. The chain carries TRBV29-1 and TRBJ2-5, with a weak D call TRBD1 (6 bases). The CDR3 is 12 amino acids. The V end was cut by 7 bases, the J end by 1 base, with 10 bases between. Germline V gives CDR1 SQVTM, CDR2 ANQGSEA.

The rearrangement joins TRBV29-1 to TRBJ1-2; D may be TRBD1 (5 bases). The CDR3 loop spans 12 amino acids. The germline gives CDR1 SQVTM, CDR2 ANQGSEA. V was clipped by 1 base and J by 8 bases, with 11 bases between them. The CDR3 here is CSVEVQGWGYTF. In nucleotides, the CDR3 is TGCAGCGTTGAAGTCCAGGGTTGGGGCTACACCTTC.

V gene TRBV9 combines with J gene TRBJ1-3; D possibly corresponds to TRBD1 (5 bases). The CDR3 is made up of 15 amino acids. The V gene's germline CDR1 is SGDLS and CDR2 YYNGEE. Trimming pared 5 bases from V and 4 bases from J, leaving 16 bases between. CDR3 sequence: CASRAQGDTGNTIYF. CDR3 sequence (DNA): TGTGCCAGCAGAGCTCAGGGAGACACCGGAAACACCATATATTTT.